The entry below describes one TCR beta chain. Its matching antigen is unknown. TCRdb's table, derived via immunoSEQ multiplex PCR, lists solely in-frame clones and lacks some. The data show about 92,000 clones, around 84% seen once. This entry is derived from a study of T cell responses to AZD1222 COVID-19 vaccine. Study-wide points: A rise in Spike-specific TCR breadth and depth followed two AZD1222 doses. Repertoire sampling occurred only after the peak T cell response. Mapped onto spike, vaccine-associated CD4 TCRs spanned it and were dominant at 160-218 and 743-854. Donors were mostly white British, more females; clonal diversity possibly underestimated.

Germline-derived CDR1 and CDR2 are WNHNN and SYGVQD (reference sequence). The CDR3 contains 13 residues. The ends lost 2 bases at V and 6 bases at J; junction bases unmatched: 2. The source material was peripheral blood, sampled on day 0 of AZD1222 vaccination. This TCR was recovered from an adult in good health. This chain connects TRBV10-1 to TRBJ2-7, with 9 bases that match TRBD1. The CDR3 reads CASSERDRAEQYF. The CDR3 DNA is TGCGCCAGCAGTGAGCGGGACAGGGCCGAGCAGTACTTC.